This is a list of T cell receptor beta chains from one sample in a study of response to subunit inactivated influenza vaccine. Via MiXCR, TCRdb re-called the RT-PCR reads, giving one row per CDR3 protein. The data hold 450,000 to 550,000 distinct CDR3 sequences, with about 25% observed a single time. The source material was CD4+ T cells sorted from PBMCs, sampled around 5 days after vaccination. These receptors were collected from a man in his fifties or sixties who received an inactivated influenza vaccine. CDR3s include the opening cysteine and the closing phenylalanine or tryptophan. The D gene is left open where the match is weak. Size is omitted from some rows. Given values are once, few, many or a class for expanded clones.

j_call d_call v_call clone_size cdr3_nt cdr3_aa
TRBJ2-7 . TRBV12-3/TRBV12-4 few TGTGCCAGCAGCTCCCGACAGAGGAGCTCCTACGAGCAGTACTTC CASSSRQRSSYEQYF
TRBJ2-2 . TRBV20-1 . TGCAGTGCTAGCAGGGCTCCGGGGAGGACCGGGGAGCTGTTTTTT CSASRAPGRTGELFF
TRBJ1-4 . TRBV29-1 . TGCAGCGCCGGAGGTCGGCTTAATGAAAAACTGTTTTTT CSAGGRLNEKLFF
TRBJ1-4 TRBD1 TRBV5-5 . TGTGCCAGCAGCTTCTACAGGGGGCCTACTGAAAAACTGTTTTTT CASSFYRGPTEKLFF
TRBJ1-5 . TRBV28 few TGTGCCAGCAGTTCCCTGGGGGGGCTGAGAAATCAGCCCCAGCATTTT CASSSLGGLRNQPQHF
TRBJ2-2 . TRBV5-1 . TGCGCCAGCAGCTTGGCCCAATCAAGCCGAGTTCCGGCCGGGGAGCTGTTTTTT CASSLAQSSRVPAGELFF
TRBJ2-7 . TRBV19 . TGTGCCAGTAGTATAGGACTACACTCCTACGAGCAGTACTTC CASSIGLHSYEQYF
TRBJ2-1 TRBD1 TRBV20-1 . TGCAGTGCTACAAGGGGGTCGGGAATTGGACAGGATGAGCAGTTCTTC CSATRGSGIGQDEQFF
TRBJ2-1 . TRBV11-2 few TGTGCCAGCAGCGTGGGACCCGGCGAGCAGTTCTTC CASSVGPGEQFF
TRBJ2-7 TRBD2 TRBV6-1 few TGTGCCAGCGGACGAGCGGGGATCCACGAGCAGTACTTC CASGRAGIHEQYF
TRBJ1-1 TRBD1 TRBV7-9 . TGTGCCAGCAGCCACAGACAGGGGACTGAAGCTTTCTTT CASSHRQGTEAFF
TRBJ1-5 . TRBV28 few TGTGCCAGCAGTTTTCAGTTATCTGGGGGTTGGCAGCCCCAGCATTTT CASSFQLSGGWQPQHF
TRBJ2-5 TRBD2 TRBV12-3/TRBV12-4 . TGTGCCAGTTCTGGCGGGAGGGGGTCCCAAGAGACCCAGTACTTC CASSGGRGSQETQYF
TRBJ1-1 . TRBV10-3 . TGTGCCATCAGTGACAGGCCGAACACTGAAGCTTTCTTT CAISDRPNTEAFF
TRBJ1-1 TRBD1 TRBV5-1 . TGCGCCAGCATGGGGACAGGGCAGGAAGCTTTCTTT CASMGTGQEAFF
TRBJ2-7 . TRBV4-2 few TGTGCCAGCAGCCAAGGGGGACCAACCTACGAGCAGTACTTC CASSQGGPTYEQYF
TRBJ2-1 TRBD1 TRBV15 . TGTGCCACCAGCATCCAGGGGGACAATGAGCAGTTCTTC CATSIQGDNEQFF
TRBJ2-4 . TRBV6-1 few TGTGCCAGTTCCCCCGCCCCCGGGTCAGGCAACCGAAAAGTTCAGTACTTC CASSPAPGSGNRKVQYF
TRBJ2-5 . TRBV5-1 . TGCGCCAGCACCTACGATAGCGAGACCCAGTACTTC CASTYDSETQYF
TRBJ1-4 . TRBV6-1 . TGTGCCTGCAGCGTGGGTCTCGAAGAAAAACTGTTTTTT CACSVGLEEKLFF
TRBJ1-5 . TRBV29-1 few TGCAGCGTTGGTCAGCGCCTTGGGCAGCCCCAGCATTTT CSVGQRLGQPQHF
TRBJ2-1 . TRBV6-2/TRBV6-3 few TGTGCCAGCAGTTACTCGATTGTAACGAGGTACAATGAGCAGTTCTTC CASSYSIVTRYNEQFF
TRBJ2-1 . TRBV5-1 medium-sized TGCGCCAGCAGCTTGGGACAGTACAATGAGCAGTTCTTC CASSLGQYNEQFF
TRBJ2-1 TRBD2 TRBV28 many TGTGCCAGCAGTTTACGCGGGGGGGTATCAAGCTCCTACAATGAGCAGTTCTTC CASSLRGGVSSSYNEQFF